One TCR beta chain is described in this entry. Antigen: not known. The team ran DNA from unsorted PBMCs on ten immunoSEQ deep assay plates for sequencing. TCRdb keeps only in-frame clones here, not all; method: immunoSEQ multiplex PCR. This table holds about 520,000 clones, 60% to 80% found once. These data are taken from a study of shared clonotypes between healthy human individuals. Study-wide points: Collection of samples was limited to blood; tissue repertoires likely differ. The expectation was that sequencing depth would affect clonotype sharing among donors.

V was pared by 3 bases and J by 5 bases, with 6 bases of the junction left unmatched. The germline V gene encodes CDR1 SGHVS and CDR2 FQNEAQ. The CDR3 is 16 residues long. This receptor was taken from a middle-aged woman in good health. Some clones in this sample may be carry-over from other donors' samples. The specimen was PBMCs. This chain links TRBV7-8 with TRBJ2-3; TRBD2 agrees at 12 bases. Written as DNA, the CDR3 is TGTGCCAGCAGCTTGACTAGCGGGAGAACTGGAGATACGCAGTATTTT. This codes for CASSLTSGRTGDTQYF.